A single T cell receptor beta chain is shown here with its context. In the authors' workflow: Reference gene primer amplification in the assay estimated nucleated cell counts. Only in-frame clones appear in the TCRdb table, and some are missing; sequencing was by immunoSEQ multiplex PCR. For V, J and clone size, that table is used; D and trimming come from the DNA. The sample includes about 130,000 clones, 85% of them seen just once. The CDR3 is 18 amino acids. Germline V gives CDR1 SGHTA, CDR2 FQGTGA. V was cut by 5 bases and J by 2 bases, with 22 bases left in between. The source of the sample is a study of blood T cell repertoires in COVID-19. Study-level information: Samples of COVID-19 (acute and convalescent) were obtained from the United States, Italy and Spain. Sample material is recorded as cDNA or gDNA derived from T cells, B-cell-depleted T cells, or PBMCs.

The TCR was taken from an elderly man with active or convalescent COVID-19. The V gene is TRBV7-3, the J gene TRBJ2-1, with D perhaps TRBD2 (8 bases). The sequenced material came from peripheral blood. The CDR3 spells CASSPGGARGLAYNEQFF. The CDR3 DNA is TGTGCCAGCAGCCCAGGGGGGGCGCGGGGACTAGCCTACAATGAGCAGTTCTTC.